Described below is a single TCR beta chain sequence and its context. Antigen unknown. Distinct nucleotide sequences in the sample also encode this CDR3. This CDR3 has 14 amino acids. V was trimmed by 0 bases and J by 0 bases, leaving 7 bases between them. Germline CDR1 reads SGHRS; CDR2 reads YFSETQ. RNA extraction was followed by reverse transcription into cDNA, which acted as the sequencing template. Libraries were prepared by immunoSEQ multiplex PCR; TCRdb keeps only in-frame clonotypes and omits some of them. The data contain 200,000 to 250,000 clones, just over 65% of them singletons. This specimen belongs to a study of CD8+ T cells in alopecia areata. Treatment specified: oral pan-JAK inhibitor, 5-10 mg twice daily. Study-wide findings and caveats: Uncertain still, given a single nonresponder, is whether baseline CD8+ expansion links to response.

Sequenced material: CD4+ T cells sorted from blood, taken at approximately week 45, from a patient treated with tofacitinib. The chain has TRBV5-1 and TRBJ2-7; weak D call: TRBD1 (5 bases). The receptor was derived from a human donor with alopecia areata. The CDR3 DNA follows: TGCGCCAGCAGCTTGGGACAGATCTCCTACGAGCAGTACTTC. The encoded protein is CASSLGQISYEQYF.